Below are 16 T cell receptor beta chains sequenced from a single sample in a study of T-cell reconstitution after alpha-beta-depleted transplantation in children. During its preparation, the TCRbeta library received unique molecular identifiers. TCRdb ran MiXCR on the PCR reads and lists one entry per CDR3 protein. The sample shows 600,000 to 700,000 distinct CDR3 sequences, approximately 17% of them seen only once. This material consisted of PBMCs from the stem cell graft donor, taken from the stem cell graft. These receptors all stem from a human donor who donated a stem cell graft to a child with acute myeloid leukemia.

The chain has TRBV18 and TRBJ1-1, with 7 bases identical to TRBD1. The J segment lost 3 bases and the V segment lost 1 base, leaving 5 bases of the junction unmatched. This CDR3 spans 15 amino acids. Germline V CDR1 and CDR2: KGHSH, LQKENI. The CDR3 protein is CASSPQGAGYTEAFF. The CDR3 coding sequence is TGTGCCAGCTCACCACAGGGGGCCGGGTACACTGAAGCTTTCTTT.

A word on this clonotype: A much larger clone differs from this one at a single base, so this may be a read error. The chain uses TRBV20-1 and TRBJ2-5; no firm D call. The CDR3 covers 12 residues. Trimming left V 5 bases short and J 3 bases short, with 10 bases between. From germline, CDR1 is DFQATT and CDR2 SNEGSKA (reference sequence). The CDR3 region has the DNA TGCAGTGCTTATACCGCAGAAGAGACCCAGTACTTC. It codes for CSAYTAEETQYF.

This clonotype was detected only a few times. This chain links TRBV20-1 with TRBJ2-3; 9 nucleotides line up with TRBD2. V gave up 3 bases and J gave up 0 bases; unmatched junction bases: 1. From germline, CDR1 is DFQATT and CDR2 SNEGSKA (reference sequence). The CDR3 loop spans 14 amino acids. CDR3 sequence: CSASLAGSTDTQYF. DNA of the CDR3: TGCAGTGCTAGCCTAGCGGGGAGCACAGATACGCAGTATTTT.

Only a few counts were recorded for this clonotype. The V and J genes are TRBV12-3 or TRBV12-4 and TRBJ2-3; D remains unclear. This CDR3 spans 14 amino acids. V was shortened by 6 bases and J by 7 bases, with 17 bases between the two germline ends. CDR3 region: CASSQQRARNTQYF. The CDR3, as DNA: TGTGCCAGCAGCCAGCAAAGGGCGAGAAATACGCAGTATTTT.

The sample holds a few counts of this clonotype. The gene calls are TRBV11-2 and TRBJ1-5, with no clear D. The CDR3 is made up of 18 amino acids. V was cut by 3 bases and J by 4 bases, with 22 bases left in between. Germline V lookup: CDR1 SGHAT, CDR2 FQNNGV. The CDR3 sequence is CASSFTETTQKGNQPQHF. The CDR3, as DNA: TGTGCCAGCAGCTTTACGGAAACTACTCAAAAAGGGAATCAGCCCCAGCATTTT. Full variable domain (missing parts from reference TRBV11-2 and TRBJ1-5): EAGVAQSPRYKIIEKRQSVAFWCNPISGHATLYWYQQILGQGPKLLIQFQNNGVVDDSQLPKDRFSAERLKGVDSTLKIQPAKLEDSAVYLCASSFTETTQKGNQPQHFGDGTRLSIL.

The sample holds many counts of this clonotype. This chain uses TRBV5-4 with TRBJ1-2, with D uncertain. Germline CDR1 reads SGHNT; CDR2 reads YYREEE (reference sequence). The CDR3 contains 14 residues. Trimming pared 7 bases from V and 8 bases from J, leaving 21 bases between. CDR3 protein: CASWSAGNPRGYTF. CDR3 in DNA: TGTGCCAGCTGGTCTGCGGGAAACCCTAGGGGCTACACCTTC.

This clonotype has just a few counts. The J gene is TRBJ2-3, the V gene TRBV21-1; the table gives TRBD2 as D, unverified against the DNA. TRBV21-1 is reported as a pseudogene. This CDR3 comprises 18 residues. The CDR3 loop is CASSRRRARDPSTDTQYF. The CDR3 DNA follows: TGTGCCAGCAGCCGACGGAGGGCCCGGGATCCTAGCACAGATACGCAGTATTTT.

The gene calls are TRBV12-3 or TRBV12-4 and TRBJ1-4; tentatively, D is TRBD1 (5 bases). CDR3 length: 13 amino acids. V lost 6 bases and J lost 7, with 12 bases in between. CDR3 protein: CASRGTGSEKLFF. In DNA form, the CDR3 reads TGTGCCAGCAGAGGGACGGGGAGTGAAAAACTGTTTTTT.

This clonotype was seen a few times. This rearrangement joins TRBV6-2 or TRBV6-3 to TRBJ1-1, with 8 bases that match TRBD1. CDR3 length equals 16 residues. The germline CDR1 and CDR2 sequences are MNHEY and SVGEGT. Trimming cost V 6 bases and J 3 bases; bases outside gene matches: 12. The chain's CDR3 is CASSSLWTGWDTEAFF. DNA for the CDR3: TGTGCCAGCAGCAGTCTTTGGACAGGGTGGGACACTGAAGCTTTCTTT.

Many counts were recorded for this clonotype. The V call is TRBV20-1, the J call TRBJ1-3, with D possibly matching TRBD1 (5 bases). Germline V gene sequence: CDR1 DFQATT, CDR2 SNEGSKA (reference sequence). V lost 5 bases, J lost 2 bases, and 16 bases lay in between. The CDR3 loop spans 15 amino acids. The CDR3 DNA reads TGCAGTGCTGCCGGGGGGATTAACGCTGGAAACACCATATATTTT. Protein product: CSAAGGINAGNTIYF.

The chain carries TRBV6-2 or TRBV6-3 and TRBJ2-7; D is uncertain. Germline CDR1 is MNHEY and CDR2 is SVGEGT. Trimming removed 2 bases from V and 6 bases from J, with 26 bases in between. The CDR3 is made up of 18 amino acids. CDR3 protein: CASSYTLNRATKWGEQYV. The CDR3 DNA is TGTGCCAGCAGTTACACTTTAAACCGGGCCACGAAGTGGGGCGAGCAGTACGTC.

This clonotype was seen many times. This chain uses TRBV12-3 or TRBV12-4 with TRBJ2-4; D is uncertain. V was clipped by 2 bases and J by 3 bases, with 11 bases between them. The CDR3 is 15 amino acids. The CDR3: CASSLRAASKNIQYF. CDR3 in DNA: TGTGCCAGCAGTTTAAGGGCAGCTAGCAAAAACATTCAGTACTTC.

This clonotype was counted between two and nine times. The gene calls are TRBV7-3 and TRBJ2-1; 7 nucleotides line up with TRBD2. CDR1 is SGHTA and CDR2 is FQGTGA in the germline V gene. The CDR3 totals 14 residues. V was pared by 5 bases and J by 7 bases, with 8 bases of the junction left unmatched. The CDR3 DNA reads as TGTGCCAGCAGCCCCATGGCGGGGGAGAATGAGCAGTTCTTC. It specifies CASSPMAGENEQFF. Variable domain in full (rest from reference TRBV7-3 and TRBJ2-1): GAGVSQTPSNKVTEKGKYVELRCDPISGHTALYWYRQSLGQGPEFLIYFQGTGAADDSGLPNDRFFAVRPEGSVSTLKIQRTERGDSAVYLCASSPMAGENEQFFGPGTRLTVL.

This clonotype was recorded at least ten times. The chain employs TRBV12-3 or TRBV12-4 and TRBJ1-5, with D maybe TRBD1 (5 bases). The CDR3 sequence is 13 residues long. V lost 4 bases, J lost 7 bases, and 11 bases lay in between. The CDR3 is CASSSLRGQPQHF. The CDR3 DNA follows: TGTGCCAGCAGTTCCCTAAGGGGCCAGCCCCAGCATTTT.

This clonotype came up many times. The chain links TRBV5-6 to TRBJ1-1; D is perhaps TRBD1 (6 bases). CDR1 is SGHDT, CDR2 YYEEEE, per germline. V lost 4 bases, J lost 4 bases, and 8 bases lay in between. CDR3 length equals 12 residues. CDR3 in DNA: TGTGCCAGCAGCCTGGACAGCACTGAAGCTTTCTTT. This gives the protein CASSLDSTEAFF.

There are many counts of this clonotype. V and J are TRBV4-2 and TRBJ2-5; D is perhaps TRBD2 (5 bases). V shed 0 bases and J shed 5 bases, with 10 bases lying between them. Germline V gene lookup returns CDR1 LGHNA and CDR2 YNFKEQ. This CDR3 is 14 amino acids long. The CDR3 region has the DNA TGTGCCAGCAGCCAAGAGGCCGGGGAGGAGACCCAGTACTTC. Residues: CASSQEAGEETQYF.